This T cell receptor (beta chain) was sequenced for a study of T cell changes during pregnancy in multiple sclerosis (dated by TCRdb to about 2019). For the wider study: Changes in the T cell repertoire over the course of pregnancy were examined in this study in women with multiple sclerosis.

With regard to this clone: This receptor's antigen is unknown. Base quality data are lacking; no much larger clone is found one base away.

Receptor amplification or capture employed the immunoSEQ multiplex PCR assay. Entries here come from immuneACCESS through TCRdb and include only in-frame sequences with V and J called. Some clones fail to appear in such tables; in the studies checked, an unresolved V gene covers under half of the shortfall, and the cause of the remainder is unknown. This sample is represented by around 84,000 clones; 90% to 95% of them were singletons. The ten largest make up around 0.91% of the sample. Sequences were derived from peripheral blood, sampled in the second trimester of pregnancy. The sequence was collected from a female donor in good health, enrolled as a control in a pregnancy study.

The DNA sequence follows: TGTGCCAGCAGCCAAGGACTAGCGGGAGCGCGGGAGCAGTACTTC. It encodes CASSQGLAGAREQYF. Recombination joined TRBV14 with TRBJ2-7; 12 junctional bases match TRBD2. CDR1 and CDR2 were assigned from the germline V gene as SGHDN and FVKESK. The junction shows trimming of 1 base on V and 7 bases on J, and the gene matches do not reach 5 bases of it. From its cysteine to its phenylalanine, the CDR3 spans 15 amino acids. The retained sequence is limited to the CDR3, 45 bases, with the frame set at the first base.